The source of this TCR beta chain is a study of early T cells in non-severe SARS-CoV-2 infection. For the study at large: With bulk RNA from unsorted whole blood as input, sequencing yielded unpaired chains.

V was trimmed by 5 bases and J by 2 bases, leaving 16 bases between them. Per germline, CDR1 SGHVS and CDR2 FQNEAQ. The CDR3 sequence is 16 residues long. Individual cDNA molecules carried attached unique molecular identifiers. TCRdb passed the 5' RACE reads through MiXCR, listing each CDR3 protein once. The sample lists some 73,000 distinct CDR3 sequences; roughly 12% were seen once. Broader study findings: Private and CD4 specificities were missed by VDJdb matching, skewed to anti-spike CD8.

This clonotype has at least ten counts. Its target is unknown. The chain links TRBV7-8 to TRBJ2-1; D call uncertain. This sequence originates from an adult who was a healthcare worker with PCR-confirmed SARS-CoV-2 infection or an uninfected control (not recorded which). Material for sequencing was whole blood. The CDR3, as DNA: TGTGCCAGCAGCCCTGAGGTTTACGGAGCCTACAATGAGCAGTTCTTC. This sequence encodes CASSPEVYGAYNEQFF.